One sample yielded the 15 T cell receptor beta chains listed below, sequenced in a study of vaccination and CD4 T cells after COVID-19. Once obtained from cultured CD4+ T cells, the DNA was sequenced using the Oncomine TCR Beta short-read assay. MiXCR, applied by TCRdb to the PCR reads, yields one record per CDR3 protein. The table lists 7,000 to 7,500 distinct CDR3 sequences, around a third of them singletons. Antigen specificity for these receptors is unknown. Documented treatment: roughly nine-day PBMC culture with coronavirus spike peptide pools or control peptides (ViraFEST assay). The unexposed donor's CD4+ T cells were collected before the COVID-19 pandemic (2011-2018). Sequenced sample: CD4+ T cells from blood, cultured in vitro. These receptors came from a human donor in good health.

CDR3 in amino acids: CASSPPGQGSYGYTF. In nucleotides, the CDR3 is TGTGCCAGTAGTCCCCCGGGACAGGGGTCCTATGGCTACACCTTC. The chain employs TRBV19 and TRBJ1-2, with 10 positions matching TRBD1. CDR1 and CDR2 from the germline V gene are LNHDA and SQIVND (reference sequence). V was clipped by 5 bases and J by 4 bases; unmatched bases: 7. The CDR3 loop spans 15 amino acids.

The CDR3 nucleotides read TGTGCCAGCAGCTTGTTCGGCGAGCAGTACTTC. Amino acids: CASSLFGEQYF. The rearrangement uses TRBV5-4 and TRBJ2-7; unclear D gene. There are 11 residues in the CDR3. Trimming removed 1 base at V and 6 bases at J, with 5 bases between. Germline V CDR1 and CDR2: SGHNT, YYREEE (reference sequence). Full variable domain (rest looked up from reference TRBV5-4 and TRBJ2-7): ETGVTQSPTHLIKTRGQQVTLRCSSQSGHNTVSWYQQALGQGPQFIFQYYREEENGRGNFPPRFSGLQFPNYSSELNVNALELDDSALYLCASSLFGEQYFGPGTRLTVT.

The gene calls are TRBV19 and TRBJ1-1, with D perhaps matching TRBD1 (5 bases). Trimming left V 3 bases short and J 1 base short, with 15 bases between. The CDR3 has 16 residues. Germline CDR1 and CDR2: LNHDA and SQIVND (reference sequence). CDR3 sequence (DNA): TGTGCCAGTAGTATGGGGGTACGACAGACGAACACTGAAGCTTTCTTT. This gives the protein CASSMGVRQTNTEAFF.

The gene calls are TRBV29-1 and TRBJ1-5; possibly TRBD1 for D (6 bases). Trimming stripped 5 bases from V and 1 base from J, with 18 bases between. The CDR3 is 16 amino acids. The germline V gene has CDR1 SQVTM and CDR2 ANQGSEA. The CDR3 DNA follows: TGCAGCGTTTCCCAGGGGATGGGGGGAAGCAATCAGCCCCAGCATTTT. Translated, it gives CSVSQGMGGSNQPQHF.

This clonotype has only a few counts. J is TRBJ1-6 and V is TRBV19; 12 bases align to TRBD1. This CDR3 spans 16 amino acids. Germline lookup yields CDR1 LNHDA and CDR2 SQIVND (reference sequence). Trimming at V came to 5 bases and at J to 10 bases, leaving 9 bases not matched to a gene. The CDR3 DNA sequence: TGTGCCAGTAGTGCCAGGGGACAGGGGGCGCGATCACCCCTCCACTTT. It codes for CASSARGQGARSPLHF.

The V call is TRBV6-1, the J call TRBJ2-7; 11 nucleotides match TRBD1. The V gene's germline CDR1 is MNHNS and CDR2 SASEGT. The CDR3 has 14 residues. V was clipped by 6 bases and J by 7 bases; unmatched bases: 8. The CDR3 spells CASRDRGLSGEQYF. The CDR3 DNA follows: TGTGCCAGCAGGGACAGGGGGCTTTCTGGGGAGCAGTACTTC.

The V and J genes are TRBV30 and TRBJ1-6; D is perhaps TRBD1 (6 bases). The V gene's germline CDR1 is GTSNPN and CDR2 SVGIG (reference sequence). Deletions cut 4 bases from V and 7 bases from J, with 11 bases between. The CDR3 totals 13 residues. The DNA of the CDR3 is TGTGCCTGGACCCACAGGGAAAATTCACCCCTCCACTTT. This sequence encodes CAWTHRENSPLHF.

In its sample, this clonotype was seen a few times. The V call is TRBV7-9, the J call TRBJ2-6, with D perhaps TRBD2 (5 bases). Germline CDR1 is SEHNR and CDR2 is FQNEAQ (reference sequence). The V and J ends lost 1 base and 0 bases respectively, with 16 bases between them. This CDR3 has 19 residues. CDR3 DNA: TGTGCCAGCAGCTTAGGGGTCGTAGGGAGTCTCTCTGGGGCCAACGTCCTGACTTTC. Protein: CASSLGVVGSLSGANVLTF.

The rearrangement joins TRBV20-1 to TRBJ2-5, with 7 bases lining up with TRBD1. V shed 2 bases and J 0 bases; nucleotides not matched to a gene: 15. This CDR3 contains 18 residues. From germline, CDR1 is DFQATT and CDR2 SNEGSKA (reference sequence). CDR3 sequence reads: CSARPGQQTWEYQETQYF. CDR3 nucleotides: TGCAGTGCTAGACCGGGACAGCAGACCTGGGAGTACCAAGAGACCCAGTACTTC.

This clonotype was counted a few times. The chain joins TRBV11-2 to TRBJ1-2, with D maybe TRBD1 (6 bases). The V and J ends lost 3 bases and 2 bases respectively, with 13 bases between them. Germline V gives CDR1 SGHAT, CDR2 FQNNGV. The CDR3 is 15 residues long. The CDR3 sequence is CASSFPRGPNYGYTF. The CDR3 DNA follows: TGTGCCAGCAGCTTCCCCAGGGGTCCGAACTATGGCTACACCTTC.

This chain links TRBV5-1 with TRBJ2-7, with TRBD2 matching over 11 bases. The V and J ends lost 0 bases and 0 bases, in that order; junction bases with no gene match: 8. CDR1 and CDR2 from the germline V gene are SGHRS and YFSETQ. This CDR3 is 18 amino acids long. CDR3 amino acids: CASSLETSGARSSYEQYF. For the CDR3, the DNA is TGCGCCAGCAGCTTGGAGACTAGCGGGGCCAGGAGCTCCTACGAGCAGTACTTC. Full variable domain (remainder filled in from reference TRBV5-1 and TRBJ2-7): KAGVTQTPRYLIKTRGQQVTLSCSPISGHRSVSWYQQTPGQGLQFLFEYFSETQRNKGNFPGRFSGRQFSNSRSEMNVSTLELGDSALYLCASSLETSGARSSYEQYFGPGTRLTVT.

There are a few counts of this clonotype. CDR3 loop: CASSMIGGRGDTQYF. CDR3 nucleotides: TGTGCCAGTAGTATGATAGGGGGCAGAGGAGATACGCAGTATTTT. The chain recombines TRBV19 with TRBJ2-3; TRBD1 aligns across 7 bases. Trimming removed 3 bases from V and 5 bases from J; junction bases left unmatched: 8. This CDR3 has 15 amino acids. The V gene's germline CDR1 is LNHDA and CDR2 SQIVND (reference sequence).

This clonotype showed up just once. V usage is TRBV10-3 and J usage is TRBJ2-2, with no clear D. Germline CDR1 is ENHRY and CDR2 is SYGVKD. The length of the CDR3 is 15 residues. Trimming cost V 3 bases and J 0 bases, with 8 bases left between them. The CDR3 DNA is TGTGCCATCAGTGAAATAACTTCGAACACCGGGGAGCTGTTTTTT. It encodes CAISEITSNTGELFF.

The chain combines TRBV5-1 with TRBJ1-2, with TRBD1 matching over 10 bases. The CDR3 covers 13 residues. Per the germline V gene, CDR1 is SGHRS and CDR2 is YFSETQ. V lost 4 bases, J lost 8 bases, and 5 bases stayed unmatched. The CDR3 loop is CASSPGQGTGYTF. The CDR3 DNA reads TGCGCCAGCAGCCCGGGACAGGGGACGGGCTACACCTTC. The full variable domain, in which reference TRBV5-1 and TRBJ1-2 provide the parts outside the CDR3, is KAGVTQTPRYLIKTRGQQVTLSCSPISGHRSVSWYQQTPGQGLQFLFEYFSETQRNKGNFPGRFSGRQFSNSRSEMNVSTLELGDSALYLCASSPGQGTGYTFGSGTRLTVV.

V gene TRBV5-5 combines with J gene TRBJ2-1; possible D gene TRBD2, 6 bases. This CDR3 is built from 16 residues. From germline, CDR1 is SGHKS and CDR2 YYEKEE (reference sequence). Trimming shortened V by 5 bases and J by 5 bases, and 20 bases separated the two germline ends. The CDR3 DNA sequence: TGTGCCAGCAGTCGTTTGGGCGGGATAGTAAACAATGAGCAGTTCTTC. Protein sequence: CASSRLGGIVNNEQFF.